This T cell receptor (beta chain) was captured in a study of CD8+CD57+ T cells in acquired aplastic anemia. In the study overall: CD4+ and CD8+ cells, once sorted, gave DNA averaging roughly 3.2 ug.

CDR1 is SGHTA, CDR2 FQGNSA, per germline. The CDR3 sequence is 17 residues long. The V gene lost 6 bases and the J gene lost 4 bases, with 22 bases spanning the gap. Patients picked for sequencing had shown CD8+CD57+ cell expansion detected by flow cytometry. Study-wide results and limits: Almost 30 sequences, all CD8+ CDR3, were shared between patients and controls.

Worth noting for this clonotype: The antigen is unknown.

Both TCR beta VDJ combination and CDR3 sequence profiling were carried out. Genomic DNA was the template for this profiling. MiXCR, run by TCRdb on the reads, gives a single entry per CDR3 protein. The data contain approximately 200,000 distinct CDR3 sequences, less than 60% of them singletons. The sample was sorted CD4+, CD8+, or CD8+CD57+ T cells (not recorded which) from PBMCs. The clonotype comes from a human donor with aplastic anemia. The V gene is TRBV7-2, the J gene TRBJ2-1, with D uncertain. CDR3 sequence (DNA): TGTGCCAGCAGTGACCCTGGGGTGCGCGCCGTTTACAATGAGCAGTTCTTC. Amino acids: CASSDPGVRAVYNEQFF.